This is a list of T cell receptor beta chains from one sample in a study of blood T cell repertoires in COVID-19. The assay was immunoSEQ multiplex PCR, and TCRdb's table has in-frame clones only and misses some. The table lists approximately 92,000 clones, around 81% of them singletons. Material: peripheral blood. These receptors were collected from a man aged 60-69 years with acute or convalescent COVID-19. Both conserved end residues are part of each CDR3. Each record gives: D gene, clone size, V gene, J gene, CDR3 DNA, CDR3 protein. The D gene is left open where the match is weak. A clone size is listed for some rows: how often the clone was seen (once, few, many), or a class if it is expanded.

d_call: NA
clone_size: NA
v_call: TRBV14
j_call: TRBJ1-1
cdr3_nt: TGTGCCAGCAGCGTCCGACAGAGGAACACTGAAGCTTTCTTT
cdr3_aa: CASSVRQRNTEAFF

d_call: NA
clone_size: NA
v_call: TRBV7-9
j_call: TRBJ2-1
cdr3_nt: TGTGCCAGCAGCACCCCGGGACTGACGAGGAATGAGCAGTTCTTC
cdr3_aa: CASSTPGLTRNEQFF

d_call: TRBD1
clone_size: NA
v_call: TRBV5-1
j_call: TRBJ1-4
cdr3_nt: TGCGCCAGCAGACAGGGGTCTAATGAAAAACTGTTTTTT
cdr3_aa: CASRQGSNEKLFF

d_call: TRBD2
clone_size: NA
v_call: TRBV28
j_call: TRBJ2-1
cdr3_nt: TGTGCCAGCAGTTTATGGGGACTAGTTCGTTACAATGAGCAGTTCTTC
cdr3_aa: CASSLWGLVRYNEQFF

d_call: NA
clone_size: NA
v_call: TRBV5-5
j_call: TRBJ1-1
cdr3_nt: TGTGCCAGCAGCTTGGTAACTTCCATCAACACTGAAGCTTTCTTT
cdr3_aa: CASSLVTSINTEAFF

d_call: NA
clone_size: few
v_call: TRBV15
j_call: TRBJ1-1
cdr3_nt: TGTGCCACCAGCAGAGATTGGGGGGGCGGAACTGAAGCTTTCTTT
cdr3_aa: CATSRDWGGGTEAFF

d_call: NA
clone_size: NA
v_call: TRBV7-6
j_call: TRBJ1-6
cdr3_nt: TGTGCCAGCAGCTCGGACAGAGACTATAATTCACCCCTCCACTTT
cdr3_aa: CASSSDRDYNSPLHF

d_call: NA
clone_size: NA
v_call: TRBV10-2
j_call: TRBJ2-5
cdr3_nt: TGCGCCAGCAGCCTAGCAGTTCAAGAGACCCAGTACTTC
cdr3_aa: CASSLAVQETQYF

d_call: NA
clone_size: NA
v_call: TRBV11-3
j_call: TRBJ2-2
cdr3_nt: TGTGCCAGCAGCCCACCGGGAACTAGGCGGTCCGGGGAGCTGTTTTTT
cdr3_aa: CASSPPGTRRSGELFF

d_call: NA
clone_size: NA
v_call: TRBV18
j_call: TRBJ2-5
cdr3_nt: TGTGCCAGCTCGGGCAGGGGCCAAGAGACCCAGTACTTC
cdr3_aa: CASSGRGQETQYF

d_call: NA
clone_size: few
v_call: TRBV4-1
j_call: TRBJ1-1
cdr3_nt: TGCGCCAGCAGCCAAGTGGACATAGTTTCTTACACTGAAGCTTTCTTT
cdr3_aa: CASSQVDIVSYTEAFF

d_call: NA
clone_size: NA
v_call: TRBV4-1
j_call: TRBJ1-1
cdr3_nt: TGCGCCAGCAGCCGGGACTGGGAGGAGGTGAACACTGAAGCTTTCTTT
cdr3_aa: CASSRDWEEVNTEAFF

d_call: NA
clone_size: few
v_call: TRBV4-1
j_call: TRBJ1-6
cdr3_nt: TGCGCCAGCAGCCAAGATCCCCAAAATTCACCCCTCCACTTT
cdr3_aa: CASSQDPQNSPLHF

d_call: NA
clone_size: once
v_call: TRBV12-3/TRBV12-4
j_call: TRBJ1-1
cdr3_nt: TGTGCCAGCAACCACGAGTGGAACACTGAAGCTTTCTTT
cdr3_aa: CASNHEWNTEAFF

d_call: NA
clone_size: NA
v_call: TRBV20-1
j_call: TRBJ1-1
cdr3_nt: TGCAGTGCTAGTTCGCTATGGGCAGGAACTTTCTTT
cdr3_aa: CSASSLWAGTFF

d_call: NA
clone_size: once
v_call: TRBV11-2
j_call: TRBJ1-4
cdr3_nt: TGTGCCAGCAGCTCCGGACAGATTTTTAATGAAAAACTGTTTTTT
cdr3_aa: CASSSGQIFNEKLFF

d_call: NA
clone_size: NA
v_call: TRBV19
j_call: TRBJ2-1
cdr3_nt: TGTGCCAGTAGAGCCTCGACAGACGGGCAAAGGAATGAGCAGTTCTTC
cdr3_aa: CASRASTDGQRNEQFF

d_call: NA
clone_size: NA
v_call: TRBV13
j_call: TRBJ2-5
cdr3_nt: TGTGCCAGCAGCTTAACGACTCGCCAAGAGACCCAGTACTTC
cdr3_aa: CASSLTTRQETQYF

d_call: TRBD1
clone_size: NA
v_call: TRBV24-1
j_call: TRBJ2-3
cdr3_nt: TGTGCCACCAGTGACCCGGGGGGACAGGGATACACAGATACGCAGTATTTT
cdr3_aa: CATSDPGGQGYTDTQYF

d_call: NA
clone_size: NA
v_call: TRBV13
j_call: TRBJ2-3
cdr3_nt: TGTGCCAGCAGCCCCCAATATGGGGGCAGAAGCACAGATACGCAGTATTTT
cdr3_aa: CASSPQYGGRSTDTQYF

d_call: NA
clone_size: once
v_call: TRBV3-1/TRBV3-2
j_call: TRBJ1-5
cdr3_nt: TGTGCCAGCAGCCATCTGAGGAATCAGCCCCAGCATTTT
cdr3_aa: CASSHLRNQPQHF

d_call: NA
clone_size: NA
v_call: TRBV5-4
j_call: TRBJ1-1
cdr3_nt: TGTGCCAGCAGCGCGAAATCTGGAGGGGACACTGAAGCTTTCTTT
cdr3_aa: CASSAKSGGDTEAFF

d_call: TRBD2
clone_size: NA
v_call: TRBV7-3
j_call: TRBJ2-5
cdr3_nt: TGTGCCAGCAGCTTAGTGGGTAGCGGGGGCCAAGAGACCCAGTACTTC
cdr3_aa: CASSLVGSGGQETQYF

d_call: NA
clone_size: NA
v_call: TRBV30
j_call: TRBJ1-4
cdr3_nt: TGTGCCTGGAGTGTAAATGGCGGGACGGCAACTAATGAAAAACTGTTTTTT
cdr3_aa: CAWSVNGGTATNEKLFF

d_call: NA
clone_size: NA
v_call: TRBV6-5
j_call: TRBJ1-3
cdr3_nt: TGTGCCAGCTCCATCAGTAGCGGAAACACCATATATTTT
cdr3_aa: CASSISSGNTIYF

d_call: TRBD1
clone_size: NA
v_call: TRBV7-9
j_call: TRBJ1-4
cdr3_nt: TGTGCCAGCAGCTTCCCGGGACAGGGGAAGGGGAAACTGTTTTTT
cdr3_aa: CASSFPGQGKGKLFF

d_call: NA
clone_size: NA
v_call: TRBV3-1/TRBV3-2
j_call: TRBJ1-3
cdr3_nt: TGTGCCAGCAGCCAAGATTTCGGCGTAGAGGGCAGGAGCTCTGGAAACACCATATATTTT
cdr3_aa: CASSQDFGVEGRSSGNTIYF

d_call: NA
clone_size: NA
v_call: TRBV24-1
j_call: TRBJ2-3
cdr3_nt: TGTGCCACCAGTGACCGCCAGGGATATACGCAGTATTTT
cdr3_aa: CATSDRQGYTQYF

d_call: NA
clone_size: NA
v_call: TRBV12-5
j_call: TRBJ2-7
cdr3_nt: TGTGCTAGTGGAAATACCTACGAGCAGTACTTC
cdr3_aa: CASGNTYEQYF

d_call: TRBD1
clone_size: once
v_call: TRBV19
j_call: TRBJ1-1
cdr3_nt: TGTGCCAGTAGTCATCGGACAGGGGTAAAGGGCACTGAAGCTTTCTTT
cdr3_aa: CASSHRTGVKGTEAFF

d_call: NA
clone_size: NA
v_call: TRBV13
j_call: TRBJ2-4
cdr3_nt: TGTGCCAGCAGCGCCCAGACTGTAGCCAAAAACATTCAGTACTTC
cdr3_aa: CASSAQTVAKNIQYF

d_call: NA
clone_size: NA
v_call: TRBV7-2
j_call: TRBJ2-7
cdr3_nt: TGTGCCAGCAGCCGCCTTTCGACAGCTTACGAGCAGTACTTC
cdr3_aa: CASSRLSTAYEQYF

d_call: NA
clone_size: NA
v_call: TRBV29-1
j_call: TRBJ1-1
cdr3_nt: TGCAGCGTTGGTCCGAGCGACACTGAAGCTTTCTTT
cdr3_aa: CSVGPSDTEAFF

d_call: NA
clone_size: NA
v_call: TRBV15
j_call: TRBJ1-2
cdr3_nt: TGTGCCACCAGCAGGGAAACAGGGATCAGCTACACCTTC
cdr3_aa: CATSRETGISYTF

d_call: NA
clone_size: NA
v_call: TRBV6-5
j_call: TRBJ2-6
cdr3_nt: TGTGCCAGCAGTTACGATACTACTGGGGCCAACGTCCTGACTTTC
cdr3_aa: CASSYDTTGANVLTF

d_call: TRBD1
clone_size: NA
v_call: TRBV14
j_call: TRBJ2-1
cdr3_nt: TGTGCCAGCAGCTTTCGTTCCGGGACAGACAATGAGCAGTTCTTC
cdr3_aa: CASSFRSGTDNEQFF

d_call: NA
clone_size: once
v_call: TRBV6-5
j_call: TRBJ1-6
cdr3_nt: TGTGCCAGCAGTTGGGGCCTTTCTCGGAATAATTCACCCCTCCACTTT
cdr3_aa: CASSWGLSRNNSPLHF

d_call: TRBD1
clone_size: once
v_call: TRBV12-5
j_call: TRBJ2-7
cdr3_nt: TGTGCTAGTGGTTTGGGGGGTACAGGGGACGAGCAGTACTTC
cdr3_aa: CASGLGGTGDEQYF

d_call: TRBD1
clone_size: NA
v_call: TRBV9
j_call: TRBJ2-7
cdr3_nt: TGTGCCAGCAGCACAACCGGGACAGAGGCCGAGCAGTACTTC
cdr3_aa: CASSTTGTEAEQYF

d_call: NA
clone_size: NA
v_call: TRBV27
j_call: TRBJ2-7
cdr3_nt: TGTGCCAGCAGTCCGAGACATCTTTACTCCTACGAGCAGTACTTC
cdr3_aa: CASSPRHLYSYEQYF

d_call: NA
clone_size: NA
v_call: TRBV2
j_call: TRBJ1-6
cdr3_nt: TGTGCCAGCAGTGGTGGAGGGATTTATTCACCCCTCCACTTT
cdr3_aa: CASSGGGIYSPLHF

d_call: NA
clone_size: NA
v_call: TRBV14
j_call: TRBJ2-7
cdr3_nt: TGTGCCAGCAGCCAGGCTAGATTTCCGTACGAGCAGTACTTC
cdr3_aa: CASSQARFPYEQYF

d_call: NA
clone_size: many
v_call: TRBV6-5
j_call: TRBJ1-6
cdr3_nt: TGTGCCAGCAGTTACGGGCAGGAAAGTTCACCCCTCCACTTT
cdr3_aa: CASSYGQESSPLHF

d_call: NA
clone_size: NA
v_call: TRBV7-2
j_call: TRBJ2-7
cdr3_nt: TGTGCCAGCAGCTTAGCCCCGAGAGCGGGCGCAAAGGAGTTC
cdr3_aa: CASSLAPRAGAKEF

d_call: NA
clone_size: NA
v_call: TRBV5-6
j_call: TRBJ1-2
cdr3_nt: TGTGCCAGCAGCCTTCGACAGGTCTTGGTTGGTGGCTACACCTTC
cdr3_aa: CASSLRQVLVGGYTF

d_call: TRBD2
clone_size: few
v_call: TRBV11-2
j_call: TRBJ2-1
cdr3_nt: TGTGCCAGCAGGTCCAGCGGGGCATTTGGAAATGAGCAGTTCTTC
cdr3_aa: CASRSSGAFGNEQFF

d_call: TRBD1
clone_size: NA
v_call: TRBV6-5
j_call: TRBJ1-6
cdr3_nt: TGTGCCAGCAGGCCACAGGGGAGGTCGTCACCCCTCCACTTT
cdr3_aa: CASRPQGRSSPLHF

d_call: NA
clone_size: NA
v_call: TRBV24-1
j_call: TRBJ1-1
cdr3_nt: TGTGCCACCAGCCCCGGGAGGAACACTGAAGCTTTCTTT
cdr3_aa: CATSPGRNTEAFF

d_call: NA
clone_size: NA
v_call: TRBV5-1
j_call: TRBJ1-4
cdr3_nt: TGCGCCAGCAGCTTACAGGGACCTAATGAAAAACTGTTTTTT
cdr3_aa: CASSLQGPNEKLFF

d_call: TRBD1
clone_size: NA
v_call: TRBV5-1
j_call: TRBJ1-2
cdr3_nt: TGCGCCAGCAGCTTGGGGACAGGGTATGGCTACACCTTC
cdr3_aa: CASSLGTGYGYTF

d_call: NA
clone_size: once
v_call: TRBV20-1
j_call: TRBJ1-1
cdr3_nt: TGCAGTGCTTTACAGATTGCGGCTTTCTTT
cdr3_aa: CSALQIAAFF

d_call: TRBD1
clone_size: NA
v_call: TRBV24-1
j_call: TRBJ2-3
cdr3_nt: TGTGCCACCAGTGATTTTTGGATGACAGGGGGCAAAGATACGCAGTATTTT
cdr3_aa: CATSDFWMTGGKDTQYF

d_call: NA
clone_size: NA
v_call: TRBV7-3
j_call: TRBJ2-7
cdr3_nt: TGTGCCAGCAGCCGGGAAGGGGGTCCCCAGAGCGAGCAGTACTTC
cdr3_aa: CASSREGGPQSEQYF

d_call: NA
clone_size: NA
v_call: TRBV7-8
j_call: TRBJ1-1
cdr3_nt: TGTGCCAGCAGCTTAGGTCGCATCTATGAAGCTTTCTTT
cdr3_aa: CASSLGRIYEAFF

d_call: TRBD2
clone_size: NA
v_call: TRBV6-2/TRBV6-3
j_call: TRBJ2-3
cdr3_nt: TGTGCCAGCAGCCTGGGACTAGCGGGGGGCACAGATACGCAGTATTTT
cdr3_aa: CASSLGLAGGTDTQYF